Included here is one TCR beta chain sequence, with context. From germline, CDR1 is SGDLS and CDR2 YYNGEE. Trimming shortened V by 0 bases and J by 5 bases, and 12 bases separated the two germline ends. CDR3 size: 15 residues. Study processing details: Amplification from reference gene primers served as the basis for estimated nucleated cell counts. The method was immunoSEQ multiplex PCR; TCRdb's version includes in-frame clones alone and lacks a portion of them. The V and J calls and clone size are taken from that table; D and trimming were inferred from the DNA. The data hold about 130,000 clones, with more than 70% observed a single time. The data belong to a study of blood T cell repertoires in COVID-19. Looking at the study overall: Both acute and convalescent COVID-19 samples were obtained from the United States, Italy and Spain. In each case, the material was cDNA or gDNA derived from T cells, B-cell-depleted T cells, or PBMCs.

Sequenced: peripheral blood. The chain carries TRBV9 and TRBJ1-5; no firm D call. This receptor was taken from a woman aged 30 to 39 who had recovered from COVID-19. CDR3 DNA: TGTGCCAGCAGCGTAGGCTCCGACGGGGATCAGCCCCAGCATTTT. Amino acids: CASSVGSDGDQPQHF.